One and the same sample provided the 16 T cell receptor beta chains below, sequenced in a study of T cell repertoires in cytomegalovirus infection. TCRdb itself ran the reads through MiXCR, one entry per CDR3 protein. Of fewer than 200,000 distinct CDR3 sequences in the sample, 8.5% to 10% are singletons; the top ten hold approximately 4.2%. Sequenced material: PBMCs. These receptors came from a human donor in good health (CMV status not recorded). Some clones in this sample may be carry-over from other donors' samples.

The table lists this clonotype with a few counts. J is TRBJ2-1 and V is TRBV7-9, with TRBD2 matching 7 bases. Germline V lookup: CDR1 SEHNR, CDR2 FQNEAQ (reference sequence). Germline trimming cut 3 bases from V and 6 bases from J; bases unmatched to any gene: 11. This CDR3 comprises 16 residues. CDR3 nucleotides: TGTGCCAGCAGCTTGGAAGCGGGGAGGATCCTCAATGAGCAGTTCTTC. Translation: CASSLEAGRILNEQFF. Combining the CDR3 with reference TRBV7-9 and TRBJ2-1 gives the whole variable domain DTGVSQNPRHKITKRGQNVTFRCDPISEHNRLYWYRQTLGQGPEFLTYFQNEAQLEKSRLLSDRFSAERPKGSFSTLEIQRTEQGDSAMYLCASSLEAGRILNEQFFGPGTRLTVL.

This clonotype has just a few counts. This sequence joins TRBV6-6 and TRBJ1-5; possible D gene TRBD1, 5 bases. The germline CDR1 and CDR2 sequences are MNHNY and SVGAGI (reference sequence). Between the trimmed V and J ends, which lost 2 bases and 5 bases, there was a span of 16 bases. CDR3 length: 16 amino acids. The CDR3 here is CASSYGVLGAYQPQHF. In DNA, the CDR3 is TGTGCCAGCAGTTACGGGGTACTAGGGGCTTATCAGCCCCAGCATTTT.

This clonotype was counted many times. The CDR3 nucleotides read TGTGCCAGCCGGACAGGGTTGGAGACCCAGTACTTC. This gives the protein CASRTGLETQYF. The chain couples TRBV6-1 to TRBJ2-5; 8 nucleotides agree with TRBD1. CDR1 is MNHNS, CDR2 SASEGT, per germline. With 8 bases clipped from V and 5 bases from J, the junction kept 4 bases outside the gene matches. The CDR3 spans 12 residues.

The chain has TRBV4-3 and TRBJ2-2; possible D gene TRBD2, 5 bases. The CDR3 extends over 19 amino acids. CDR1 is LGHNA and CDR2 is YSLEER in the germline V gene. The V gene lost 0 bases and the J gene lost 7 bases, with 24 bases spanning the gap. In DNA, the CDR3 is TGCGCCAGCAGCCAAGATGTTGTTGGGCTAGCCCCCGCGGGCGGGGAGCTGTTTTTT. Its translation is CASSQDVVGLAPAGGELFF.

The V call is TRBV7-4, the J call TRBJ2-1; TRBD2 matches 8 bases. The J segment lost 12 bases and the V segment lost 5 bases, leaving 9 bases of the junction unmatched. Germline values: CDR1 SGHVT, CDR2 SQSDAQ. The CDR3 totals 13 residues. In DNA, the CDR3 is TGTGCCAGCAGCGGGGAGAGCGGGGGTGGGCAGTTCTTC. It specifies CASSGESGGGQFF.

This clonotype was seen ten or more times. J is TRBJ1-5 and V is TRBV28; D is unclear. Germline V gene sequence: CDR1 MDHEN, CDR2 SYDVKM. The CDR3 length is 14 residues. Trimming pared 4 bases from V and 0 bases from J, leaving 7 bases between. CDR3 in amino acids: CASSWPSSNQPQHF. The DNA of the CDR3 is TGTGCCAGCAGTTGGCCAAGTAGCAATCAGCCCCAGCATTTT.

The J gene is TRBJ1-6, the V gene TRBV20-1; possibly TRBD1 for D (6 bases). V was pared by 3 bases and J by 0 bases, with 12 bases between. Germline CDR1 reads DFQATT; CDR2 reads SNEGSKA (reference sequence). This CDR3 region has 16 residues. DNA of the CDR3: TGCAGTGCTAGCGGGGGCAGCAGCTCCTATAATTCACCCCTCCACTTT. Its translation: CSASGGSSSYNSPLHF.

The V and J genes are TRBV4-2 and TRBJ1-2; TRBD1 matches at 10 bases. CDR3 length equals 16 residues. J gave up 3 bases and V 3 bases, and 7 bases lay outside the gene matches. Germline V gives CDR1 LGHNA, CDR2 YNFKEQ. CDR3 DNA: TGTGCCAGCAGCCACGCCACCGGGACAGGGGACTATGGCTACACCTTC. This sequence encodes CASSHATGTGDYGYTF.

The sample holds many counts of this clonotype. The V and J genes are TRBV7-6 and TRBJ1-6; a possible D gene is TRBD1 (5 bases). The V gene lost 1 base and the J gene lost 10 bases, with 17 bases spanning the gap. The germline V gene encodes CDR1 SGHVS and CDR2 FNYEAQ. The CDR3 is made up of 16 amino acids. In DNA, the CDR3 is TGTGCCAGCAGCTTAGTCGGGGCGGGAGCTGGATCACCCCTCCACTTT. Its translation: CASSLVGAGAGSPLHF.

V usage is TRBV13 and J usage is TRBJ2-1; 9 bases agree with TRBD2. J lost 8 bases, V lost 4 bases, and 9 bases had no gene match. Germline V lookup: CDR1 PRHDT, CDR2 FYEKMQ (reference sequence). CDR3 size: 15 residues. This CDR3 is CASSSSSGVTDEQFF. CDR3 coding DNA: TGTGCCAGCAGCTCCTCTAGCGGGGTAACCGATGAGCAGTTCTTC.

This clonotype was seen repeatedly, ten times or more. This chain joins TRBV29-1 and TRBJ2-5; TRBD2 aligns across 8 bases. The CDR3 has 15 residues. The junction had 13 bases not matched to a gene; V was cut back by 5 bases and J by 5 bases. Germline assignment: CDR1 SQVTM and CDR2 ANQGSEA. The CDR3 loop reads CSVPRPRGGIETQYF. The CDR3 bases are TGCAGCGTTCCACGCCCCCGCGGGGGGATTGAGACCCAGTACTTC.

This clonotype was counted many times. The genes are TRBV7-9 and TRBJ2-1, with 12 bases fitting TRBD2. The V gene end was trimmed by 2 bases and the J gene end by 0 bases; junction bases not matched to a gene: 11. The CDR3 consists of 20 residues. Looked up from germline, CDR1 is SEHNR and CDR2 is FQNEAQ (reference sequence). This chain's CDR3 is CASSLSLAGGPGSSYNEQFF. Here the CDR3 DNA reads TGTGCCAGCAGCTTAAGTCTAGCGGGAGGGCCTGGAAGCTCCTACAATGAGCAGTTCTTC.

This clonotype has only a few counts. This chain uses TRBV6-2 or TRBV6-3 with TRBJ2-1; 10 bases are a match to TRBD2. Germline trimming cut 2 bases from V and 8 bases from J; bases unmatched to any gene: 6. Germline lookup yields CDR1 MNHEY and CDR2 SVGEGT. The CDR3 has 15 residues. Written as DNA, the CDR3 is TGTGCCAGCAGTTACGCGTCTAGCGGGAGACATGAGCAGTTCTTC. Translated: CASSYASSGRHEQFF.

This clonotype has at least ten counts. J is TRBJ2-7 and V is TRBV28; 7 nucleotides agree with TRBD2. There are 14 residues in the CDR3. Germline loops: CDR1 MDHEN, CDR2 SYDVKM. The V and J ends lost 6 bases and 5 bases, in that order; junction bases with no gene match: 10. CDR3 nucleotides: TGTGCCAGCAGAAGCCCGGGGGGTGGCAACGAGCAGTACTTC. Its translation is CASRSPGGGNEQYF.

This clonotype was seen many times. This chain uses TRBV28 with TRBJ1-5, with 11 bases that match TRBD1. Germline-derived CDR1 and CDR2 are MDHEN and SYDVKM. J gave up 7 bases and V 5 bases, and 10 bases lay outside the gene matches. The CDR3 is made up of 16 amino acids. The CDR3 DNA reads TGTGCCAGCAGTGACTCGGACAGGGGGCACGGGCAGCCCCAGCATTTT. Its protein is CASSDSDRGHGQPQHF.

This clonotype was picked up many times. The CDR3 DNA reads TGTGCCAGCAGTTCCTTGCGGGGGAGGTACAATGAGCAGTTCTTC. It is translated as CASSSLRGRYNEQFF. The chain joins TRBV6-1 to TRBJ2-1; 7 bases are a match to TRBD2. The CDR3 loop spans 15 amino acids. J was trimmed by 4 bases and V by 5 bases; bases with no gene match: 8. The germline V gene has CDR1 MNHNS and CDR2 SASEGT.